This entry lists 6 T cell receptor beta chains sequenced from one sample in a study of identical twins (dated by TCRdb to between 2015 and 2016). Receptor amplification or capture employed 5' RACE. These reads were obtained on an Illumina HiSeq 2000. TCRdb reworked the public reads: Q25 trimming with fastp, MiXCR clone assembly, productive beta chains retained. Records with the same CDR3 protein are collapsed into one entry carrying the most frequent genes and DNA. This sample gives some 760,000 distinct CDR3 sequences in total; 15% to 20% of them show up just once. The top ten clonotypes cover around 13% of the sample. These data were also reused for a study on T cells expressing NK-cell markers.

Specimen: PBMCs. The source of these receptors is a woman aged 18-29 years in good health.

V usage is TRBV7-3 and J usage is TRBJ2-1; the match to TRBD2 covers 12 bases. After removal of 4 bases from V and 8 bases from J, the junction contained 9 bases not matched to a gene. The CDR3 sequence is 16 residues long. Germline CDR1 SGHTA, CDR2 FQGTGA. The CDR3 here is CASSSSRLAGVHEQFF. The DNA for the CDR3 is TGTGCCAGCAGCTCATCCCGACTAGCGGGGGTACATGAGCAGTTCTTC.

V is TRBV20-1 and J is TRBJ1-5; D call uncertain. The CDR3 spans 12 residues. Deletions cut 0 bases from V and 13 bases from J, with 13 bases between. Germline loops: CDR1 DFQATT, CDR2 SNEGSKA (reference sequence). The CDR3 reads CSARDGNREQHF. The DNA of the CDR3 is TGCAGTGCTAGAGATGGGAACCGGGAACAGCATTTT.

This clonotype occurred many times. One end of the junction fails to match germline, which may point to a read error. The J gene is TRBJ2-5, the V gene TRBV5-1, with 10 nucleotides matching TRBD2. CDR3 length equals 14 residues. Germline loops: CDR1 SGHRS, CDR2 YFSETQ. The DNA for the CDR3 is TGTGCCAGCAGCAGTAGCGGGGGGCAAGAGACCCAGTACTTC. It codes for CASSSSGGQETQYF. Together with reference TRBV5-1 and TRBJ2-5, the CDR3 gives the full variable domain: KAGVTQTPRYLIKTRGQQVTLSCSPISGHRSVSWYQQTPGQGLQFLFEYFSETQRNKGNFPGRFSGRQFSNSRSEMNVSTLELGDSALYLCASSSSGGQETQYFGPGTRLLVL.

The chain recombines TRBV3-1 with TRBJ1-3; unclear D gene. The germline CDR1 and CDR2 sequences are LGHDT and YNNKEL (reference sequence). The CDR3 sequence is 13 residues long. The V end was cut by 7 bases, the J end by 0 bases, with 7 bases between. CDR3 nucleotide sequence: TGTGCCAGCACCCCACTCTCTGGAAACACCATATATTTT. As protein: CASTPLSGNTIYF.

This clonotype was counted many times. This chain links TRBV12-3 or TRBV12-4 with TRBJ1-3, with D unresolved. Trimming took off 4 bases at V and 5 bases at J, with 3 bases between the two ends. The CDR3 loop spans 11 amino acids. CDR3 region: CASSSRNTIYF. CDR3 sequence (DNA): TGTGCCAGCAGTTCTAGAAACACCATATATTTT.

The chain joins TRBV4-3 to TRBJ2-7; D is perhaps TRBD1 or TRBD2 (5 bases each). CDR3 length equals 14 residues. Trimming left V 5 bases short and J 1 base short, with 12 bases between. Germline V gene lookup returns CDR1 LGHNA and CDR2 YSLEER. The CDR3 region is CASSVGTQSYEQYF. As DNA, the CDR3 is TGCGCCAGCAGCGTCGGGACGCAATCCTACGAGCAGTACTTC.